The subject of this entry is one T cell receptor beta chain. What it binds is not known. This record belongs to a study of cytomegalovirus exposure and HLA in healthy donors. Amplification used 60 Vbeta primers and 13 Jbeta primers. Method: immunoSEQ multiplex PCR; TCRdb's copy keeps in-frame clones and lacks some. The top ten clones hold roughly 3% of a sample with 85,000 to 110,000 clones, approximately 72% of them seen once. The study's findings and limits: According to a later analysis, most TCR beta chains associated with CMV appeared HLA-restricted.

Germline values: CDR1 SQVTM, CDR2 ANQGSEA. The CDR3 spans 16 residues. V dropped 6 bases and J dropped 0; count of bases not matched to a gene: 10. The chain combines TRBV29-1 with TRBJ1-1; TRBD1 aligns across 10 bases. Source material: PBMCs. The receptor was derived from a woman between 50 and 59 years old in good health and CMV-seronegative. The DNA for the CDR3 is TGCAGCGTGGAGACAGGGGGCGGTTTAATGAACACTGAAGCTTTCTTT. Translating it yields CSVETGGGLMNTEAFF. Supplemented by reference TRBV29-1 and TRBJ1-1, the full variable domain reads SAVISQKPSRDICQRGTSLTIQCQVDSQVTMMFWYRQQPGQSLTLIATANQGSEATYESGFVIDKFPISRPNLTFSTLTVSNMSPEDSSIYLCSVETGGGLMNTEAFFGQGTRLTVV.